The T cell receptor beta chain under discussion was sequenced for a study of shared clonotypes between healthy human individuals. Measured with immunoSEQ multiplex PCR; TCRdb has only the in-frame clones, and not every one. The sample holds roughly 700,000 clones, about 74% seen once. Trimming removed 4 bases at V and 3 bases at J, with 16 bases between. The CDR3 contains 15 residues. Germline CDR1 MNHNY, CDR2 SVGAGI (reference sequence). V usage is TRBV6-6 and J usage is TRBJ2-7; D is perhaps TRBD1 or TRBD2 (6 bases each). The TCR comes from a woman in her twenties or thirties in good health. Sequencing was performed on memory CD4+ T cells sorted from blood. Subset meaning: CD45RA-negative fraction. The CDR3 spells CASSSTRDTYYEQYF. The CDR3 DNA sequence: TGTGCCAGCAGTTCTACGCGGGACACCTACTACGAGCAGTACTTC.